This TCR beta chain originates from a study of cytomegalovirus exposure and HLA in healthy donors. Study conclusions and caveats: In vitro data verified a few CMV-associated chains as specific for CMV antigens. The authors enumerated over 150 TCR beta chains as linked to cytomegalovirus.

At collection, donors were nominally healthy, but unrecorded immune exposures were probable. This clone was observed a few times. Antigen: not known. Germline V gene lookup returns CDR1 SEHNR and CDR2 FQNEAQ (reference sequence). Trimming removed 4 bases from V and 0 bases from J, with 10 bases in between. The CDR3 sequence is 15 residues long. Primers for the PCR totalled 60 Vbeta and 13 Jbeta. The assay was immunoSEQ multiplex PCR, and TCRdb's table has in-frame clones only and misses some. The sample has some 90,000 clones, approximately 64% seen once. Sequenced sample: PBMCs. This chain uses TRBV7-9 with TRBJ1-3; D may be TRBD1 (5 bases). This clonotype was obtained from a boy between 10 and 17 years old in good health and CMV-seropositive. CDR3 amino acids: CASSSGLNSGNTIYF. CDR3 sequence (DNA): TGTGCCAGCAGCTCGGGACTGAACTCTGGAAACACCATATATTTT.